The 2 T cell receptor beta chains listed next were all sequenced from one sample in a study of T-cell reconstitution after alpha-beta-depleted transplantation in children. During its preparation, the TCRbeta library received unique molecular identifiers. Each CDR3 protein gets one entry after TCRdb re-called the PCR reads with MiXCR. Of 500,000 to 600,000 distinct CDR3 sequences in the sample, over 25% were seen once. Sequenced here: PBMCs from the stem cell graft donor, sampled from the stem cell graft. These TCRs come from a human donor who donated a stem cell graft to a child with aplastic anemia.

Only a few counts were recorded for this clonotype. The chain combines TRBV30 with TRBJ2-1; 7 nucleotides agree with TRBD2. Trimming cost V 5 bases and J 5 bases; bases outside gene matches: 6. Germline CDR1 and CDR2: GTSNPN and SVGIG (reference sequence). There are 13 residues in the CDR3. The CDR3, as DNA: TGTGCCTGGGAAAGCGGGAACCACAATGAGCAGTTCTTC. This gives the protein CAWESGNHNEQFF. The full variable domain, completed using reference TRBV30 and TRBJ2-1, is SQTIHQWPATLVQPVGSPLSLECTVEGTSNPNLYWYRQAAGRGLQLLFYSVGIGQISSEVPQNLSASRPQDRQFILSSKKLLLSDSGFYLCAWESGNHNEQFFGPGTRLTVL.

The chain is built from TRBV20-1 and TRBJ1-5, with D unresolved. The CDR3 is made up of 13 amino acids. The germline V and J ends were trimmed by 4 bases and 0 bases, with 7 bases remaining between them. Germline CDR1 reads DFQATT; CDR2 reads SNEGSKA (reference sequence). For the CDR3, the DNA is TGCAGTGCTAAACCTCTTAGCAATCAGCCCCAGCATTTT. Translating gives CSAKPLSNQPQHF.